This T cell receptor beta chain is from a study of cytomegalovirus exposure and HLA in healthy donors. PCR amplification relied on 60 Vbeta primers (plus 13 Jbeta primers). Methods used by the authors: In a later analysis, of 84 million or so unique beta chains, about 10 million appeared in at least two donors. Assay used: immunoSEQ multiplex PCR; TCRdb lists only in-frame clones, some missing. V, J and clone size are those of that table, while D and trimming were read from the DNA. The sample consists of about 180,000 clones, around 72% of them appearing once. Germline-derived CDR1 and CDR2 are MNHEY and SMNVEV (reference sequence). This CDR3 has 14 residues. Germline trimming cut 5 bases from V and 7 bases from J; bases unmatched to any gene: 8.

This sequence originates from a female donor in good health and CMV-seronegative. The gene calls are TRBV27 and TRBJ2-5; 9 bases map to TRBD1. The sample was PBMCs. CDR3 protein: CASSPGQGQLTQYF. CDR3 nucleotide sequence: TGTGCCAGCAGTCCGGGACAGGGTCAACTGACCCAGTACTTC.